Each of the 14 T cell receptor beta chains below was sequenced from the same sample in a study of cytotoxic CD8 clonotypes in ibrutinib-treated CLL. Using immunoSEQ multiplex PCR, the repertoire was profiled, and TCRdb retains in-frame clones only, with some absent. The sample shows some 50,000 clones, around 60% of them seen only once. Sample: PBMCs, taken after 24 months of ibrutinib treatment. The receptors stem from a human donor with chronic lymphocytic leukemia.

The genes are TRBV5-6 and TRBJ2-7; no firm D call. Germline V gives CDR1 SGHDT, CDR2 YYEEEE. CDR3 length equals 10 residues. The ends were cut back, 1 base at V and 4 bases at J, with 0 bases in the middle. CDR3: CASSLYEQYV. The CDR3 DNA follows: TGTGCCAGCAGCTTGTACGAGCAGTACGTC.

This clone occurred a few times. The CDR3 sequence is CASSYSGQGFDEKLFF. The CDR3 region has the DNA TGTGCCAGCAGTTACTCCGGACAGGGTTTTGATGAAAAACTGTTTTTT. The chain links TRBV6-5 to TRBJ1-4, with 8 bases identical to TRBD1. CDR1 and CDR2 from the germline V gene are MNHEY and SVGAGI. This CDR3 has 16 residues. Unmatched junction bases numbered 6, after V lost 0 bases and J lost 6 bases.

This clone was found a few times. J is TRBJ1-5 and V is TRBV19, with 9 bases lining up with TRBD1. Per germline, CDR1 LNHDA and CDR2 SQIVND (reference sequence). The CDR3 sequence is 17 residues long. The V gene end was trimmed by 5 bases and the J gene end by 0 bases; junction bases not matched to a gene: 8. The CDR3 protein is CASSLWTGANSNQPQHF. CDR3 in DNA: TGTGCCAGTAGTCTCTGGACAGGGGCCAATAGCAATCAGCCCCAGCATTTT.

A remark on this clone: One end of the junction does not line up with germline, which may come from a read error. This chain connects TRBV7-9 to TRBJ1-2; tentatively, D is TRBD1 (6 bases). The germline gives CDR1 SEHNR, CDR2 FQNEAQ (reference sequence). The CDR3 sequence is 17 residues long. CDR3 residues: CASSLASWGNREVGYTF. The CDR3 DNA follows: TGTGCCAGCAGCCTAGCTTCGTGGGGTAACAGGGAGGTTGGCTACACCTTC.

V gene TRBV6-6 combines with J gene TRBJ1-1; D gene ambiguous. Germline-derived CDR1 and CDR2 are MNHNY and SVGAGI (reference sequence). Between the trimmed V and J ends, which lost 8 bases and 2 bases, there was a span of 9 bases. CDR3 size: 12 residues. The CDR3 sequence: CASARTNTEAFF. DNA for the CDR3: TGTGCCAGCGCAAGAACTAACACTGAAGCTTTCTTT.

The chain links TRBV25-1 to TRBJ1-4; D is unclear. The CDR3 has 15 residues. The V gene lost 3 bases and the J gene lost 4 bases, with 12 bases spanning the gap. The germline CDR1 and CDR2 sequences are MGHDK and SYGVNS. DNA for the CDR3: TGTGCCAGCAGTGATTTTATGGGTAATAATGAAAAACTGTTTTTT. The encoded protein is CASSDFMGNNEKLFF.

This chain joins TRBV29-1 and TRBJ2-7, with D possibly being TRBD1 (5 bases). CDR3 length: 13 residues. V was clipped by 5 bases and J by 2 bases, with 13 bases between them. Germline-derived CDR1 and CDR2 are SQVTM and ANQGSEA. The CDR3 nucleotides read TGCAGCGTTCGTCGGCCAGGGCCCTACGAGCAGTACTTC. It codes for CSVRRPGPYEQYF.

The chain joins TRBV7-2 to TRBJ2-3; D is unclear. Trimming pared 2 bases from V and 6 bases from J, leaving 9 bases between. The germline gives CDR1 SGHTA, CDR2 FQGNSA. CDR3 size: 13 residues. The CDR3 loop is CASSLMRTDTQYF. The DNA for the CDR3 is TGTGCCAGCAGCTTAATGCGGACCGATACGCAGTATTTT.

This rearrangement joins TRBV5-5 to TRBJ2-4; no reliable D call. The V and J ends lost 0 bases and 8 bases respectively, with 12 bases between them. The CDR3 is 14 amino acids. Germline V CDR1 and CDR2: SGHKS, YYEKEE (reference sequence). CDR3 protein: CASSLALDLDIQYF. The CDR3 DNA reads TGTGCCAGCAGCTTGGCCCTGGACCTGGACATTCAGTACTTC.

The CDR3 spells CSGDRTSGTGTQYF. In DNA form, the CDR3 reads TGCAGTGGGGATCGGACTTCCGGCACAGGGACGCAGTATTTT. The chain combines TRBV29-1 with TRBJ2-3; the D gene is possibly TRBD1 (6 bases). Per germline, CDR1 SQVTM and CDR2 ANQGSEA. There are 14 residues in the CDR3.

V usage is TRBV2 and J usage is TRBJ1-1; D gene uncertain. This CDR3 comprises 12 residues. V was pared by 4 bases and J by 5 bases, with 8 bases between. Germline loops: CDR1 SNHLY, CDR2 FYNNEI. The CDR3 reads CASSGRWTEAFF. The CDR3 DNA sequence: TGTGCCAGCAGTGGCCGGTGGACTGAAGCTTTCTTT.

The sample holds a few counts of this clone. The rearrangement links TRBV5-4 to TRBJ1-2; the D gene is possibly TRBD1 (6 bases). V was cut by 1 base and J by 4 bases, with 11 bases left in between. Germline CDR1 SGHNT, CDR2 YYREEE (reference sequence). This CDR3 is 14 amino acids long. CDR3 coding DNA: TGTGCCAGCAGCTTGACAGGGTCGAGCTATGGCTACACCTTC. It yields the protein CASSLTGSSYGYTF.

In its sample, this clone ranks as medium-sized. The genes are TRBV6-5 and TRBJ1-2; a weak D match, TRBD1 (6 bases). The germline V gene encodes CDR1 MNHEY and CDR2 SVGAGI. The CDR3 is 14 amino acids. V lost 4 bases and J lost 4, with 13 bases in between. The CDR3 spells CASSSTGTLYGYTF. The DNA for the CDR3 is TGTGCCAGCAGTTCGACAGGAACCCTCTATGGCTACACCTTC.

The chain is built from TRBV27 and TRBJ1-2; 7 nucleotides align to TRBD1. Unmatched junction bases numbered 4, after V lost 6 bases and J lost 3 bases. In germline, CDR1 is MNHEY, CDR2 SMNVEV (reference sequence). This CDR3 spans 13 amino acids. The CDR3 DNA sequence: TGTGCCAGCAGCCCCGGGACAGACTATGGCTACACCTTC. Translating gives CASSPGTDYGYTF.